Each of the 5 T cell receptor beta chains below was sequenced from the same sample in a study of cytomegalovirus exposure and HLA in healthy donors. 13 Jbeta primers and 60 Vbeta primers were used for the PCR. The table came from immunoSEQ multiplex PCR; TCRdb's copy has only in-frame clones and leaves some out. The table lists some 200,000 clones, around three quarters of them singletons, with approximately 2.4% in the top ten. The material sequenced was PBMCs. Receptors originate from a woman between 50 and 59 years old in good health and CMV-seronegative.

Written as DNA, the CDR3 is TGTGCCTGGAGTGTATCAGGGGCGTATGGCTACACCTTC. The encoded protein is CAWSVSGAYGYTF. J is TRBJ1-2 and V is TRBV30, with D maybe TRBD1 (6 bases). Between the trimmed V and J ends, which lost 0 bases and 5 bases, there was a span of 10 bases. The germline V gene encodes CDR1 GTSNPN and CDR2 SVGIG (reference sequence). The CDR3 spans 13 residues.

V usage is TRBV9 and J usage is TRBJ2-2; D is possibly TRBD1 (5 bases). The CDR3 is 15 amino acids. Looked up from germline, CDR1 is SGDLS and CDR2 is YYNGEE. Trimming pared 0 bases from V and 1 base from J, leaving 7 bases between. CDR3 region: CASSVGQGNTGELFF. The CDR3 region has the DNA TGTGCCAGCAGCGTAGGTCAGGGGAACACCGGGGAGCTGTTTTTT.

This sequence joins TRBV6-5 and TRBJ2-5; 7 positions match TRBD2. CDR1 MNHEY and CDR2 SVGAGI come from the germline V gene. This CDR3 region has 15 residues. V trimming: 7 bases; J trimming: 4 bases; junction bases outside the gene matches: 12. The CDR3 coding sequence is TGTGCCAGCACGAGGGCTAGCGGACTTCTAGAGACCCAGTACTTC. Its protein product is CASTRASGLLETQYF.

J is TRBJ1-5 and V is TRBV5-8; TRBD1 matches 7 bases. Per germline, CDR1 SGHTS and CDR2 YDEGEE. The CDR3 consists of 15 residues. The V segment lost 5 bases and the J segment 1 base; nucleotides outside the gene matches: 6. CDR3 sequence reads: CASRPDRLSNQPQHF. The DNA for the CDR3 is TGTGCCAGCAGACCGGACAGGCTAAGCAATCAGCCCCAGCATTTT.

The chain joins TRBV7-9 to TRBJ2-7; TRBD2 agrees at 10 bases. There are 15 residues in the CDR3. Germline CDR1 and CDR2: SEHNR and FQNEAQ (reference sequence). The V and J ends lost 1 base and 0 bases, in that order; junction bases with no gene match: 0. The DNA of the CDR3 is TGTGCCAGCAGCTTAGTAGCGGGAGGCTCCTACGAGCAGTACTTC. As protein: CASSLVAGGSYEQYF.